This entry lists 23 T cell receptor beta chains sequenced from one sample in a study of T cells in Graves' hyperthyroidism and ophthalmopathy. TCR beta CDR3 region amplification was performed from RNA transcripts. The primer set for the first-round RT-PCR of the TCR CDR3 was HTBI. Each CDR3 protein gets one entry after TCRdb re-called the multiplex PCR reads with MiXCR. The sample holds roughly 290,000 distinct CDR3 sequences; 12% to 15% are singletons and the top ten take 7% to 9%. The sample taken for sequencing was blood. All receptors derive from a woman aged 40 to 50 with Graves' hyperthyroidism.

Many counts were recorded for this clonotype. The chain links TRBV20-1 to TRBJ2-1, with TRBD2 matching 9 bases. CDR1 is DFQATT and CDR2 is SNEGSKA in the germline V gene (reference sequence). The CDR3 loop spans 15 amino acids. V lost 3 bases and J lost 4; bases outside the gene matches: 7. CDR3 sequence: CSASVSSGGYNEQFF. The CDR3 bases are TGCAGTGCTAGTGTGTCCAGCGGGGGGTACAATGAGCAGTTCTTC.

This clonotype appeared a single time. CDR3 amino acids: CASRLAGVSSQYF. The DNA for the CDR3 is TGTGCCAGCAGACTAGCGGGAGTTAGCTCCCAGTACTTC. The chain links TRBV2 to TRBJ2-5; TRBD2 matches at 11 bases. This CDR3 is 13 amino acids long. Germline-derived CDR1 and CDR2 are SNHLY and FYNNEI. The V segment lost 6 bases and the J segment 9 bases; nucleotides outside the gene matches: 6.

This clonotype was counted many times. This chain uses TRBV12-3 or TRBV12-4 with TRBJ2-4; perhaps TRBD1 as D (6 bases). This CDR3 comprises 15 residues. V was trimmed by 6 bases and J by 4 bases, leaving 16 bases between them. This CDR3 reads CASSKPQGGKNIQYF. The DNA for the CDR3 is TGTGCCAGCAGCAAACCACAGGGTGGGAAAAACATTCAGTACTTC.

The V gene is TRBV6-1, the J gene TRBJ2-7; D gene ambiguous. The V end was cut by 8 bases, the J end by 4 bases, with 15 bases between. The CDR3 has 13 amino acids. Germline V gene lookup returns CDR1 MNHNS and CDR2 SASEGT. As DNA, the CDR3 is TGTGCCAGCCTTCAAGCTGTTCCTTACGAGCAGTACTTC. This encodes CASLQAVPYEQYF.

This clonotype was observed at least ten times. The genes are TRBV6-5 and TRBJ1-1; D is uncertain. CDR3 size: 14 residues. Germline CDR1 is MNHEY and CDR2 is SVGAGI. V dropped 2 bases and J dropped 0 bases, with 7 bases sitting between them. The CDR3, as DNA: TGTGCCAGCAGTTACGTCGGTTTGAACACTGAAGCTTTCTTT. Its translation: CASSYVGLNTEAFF.

This clonotype was detected many times. The rearrangement uses TRBV15 and TRBJ2-7; D is undetermined. With 0 bases removed from V and 1 base from J, the gap between germline ends came to 4 bases. Germline V CDR1 and CDR2: LNHNV, YYDKDF (reference sequence). The CDR3 covers 13 residues. The CDR3 sequence: CATSRDLSYEQYF. CDR3 in DNA: TGTGCCACCAGCAGAGATCTATCCTACGAGCAGTACTTC.

This clonotype was recorded at least ten times. The J gene is TRBJ2-1, the V gene TRBV7-9; no clear D gene. Per germline, CDR1 SEHNR and CDR2 FQNEAQ (reference sequence). V lost 5 bases and J lost 8, with 16 bases in between. The CDR3 runs 14 residues. For the CDR3, the DNA is TGTGCCAGCAGCCCAGACTGGGGTTCCGATGAGCAGTTCTTC. Translation: CASSPDWGSDEQFF. Using reference TRBV7-9 and TRBJ2-1 for the parts outside the CDR3, the full variable domain is DTGVSQNPRHKITKRGQNVTFRCDPISEHNRLYWYRQTLGQGPEFLTYFQNEAQLEKSRLLSDRFSAERPKGSFSTLEIQRTEQGDSAMYLCASSPDWGSDEQFFGPGTRLTVL.

This chain uses TRBV6-2 or TRBV6-3 with TRBJ1-5; perhaps TRBD1 as D (5 bases). The V and J ends lost 6 bases and 8 bases respectively, with 14 bases between them. This CDR3 is 13 amino acids long. CDR1 and CDR2 from the germline V gene are MNHEY and SVGEGT. The CDR3 is CASSSGQGEPQHF. The CDR3 coding sequence is TGTGCCAGCAGCTCTGGACAAGGTGAGCCCCAGCATTTT.

This clonotype was counted only a few times. The chain is built from TRBV6-4 and TRBJ2-1; possibly TRBD2 for D (5 bases). The V gene lost 2 bases and the J gene lost 6 bases, with 14 bases spanning the gap. CDR3 size: 15 residues. Per the germline V gene, CDR1 is MRHNA and CDR2 is SNTAGT. The CDR3 is CASSDDGSESNEQFF. In nucleotides, the CDR3 is TGTGCCAGCAGTGACGATGGTAGCGAGAGCAATGAGCAGTTCTTC.

This clonotype showed up just a few times. This sequence joins TRBV6-1 and TRBJ2-1; tentative D call: TRBD1 (6 bases). V was cut by 2 bases and J by 0 bases, with 14 bases left in between. The CDR3 covers 17 residues. Germline CDR1 MNHNS, CDR2 SASEGT. CDR3 bases: TGTGCCAGCAGTGAACTCCTCGGACAGAGCTCCTACAATGAGCAGTTCTTC. Translating gives CASSELLGQSSYNEQFF.

This clonotype was seen ten or more times. J is TRBJ2-5 and V is TRBV6-1; D uncertain. CDR1 is MNHNS and CDR2 is SASEGT in the germline V gene. The V gene lost 8 bases and the J gene lost 1 base, with 11 bases spanning the gap. The CDR3 length is 13 residues. CDR3 amino acids: CASWSLAQETQYF. In nucleotides, the CDR3 is TGTGCCAGCTGGAGTTTGGCCCAAGAGACCCAGTACTTC.

This chain joins TRBV19 and TRBJ2-2, with 13 bases that match TRBD2. This CDR3 region has 18 residues. Losses at the gene ends were 6 bases for V and 4 bases for J; bases not matched to a gene: 11. CDR1 LNHDA and CDR2 SQIVND come from the germline V gene (reference sequence). The CDR3 region is CASRTTSGRAFGTGELFF. CDR3 sequence (DNA): TGTGCCAGTAGAACAACTAGCGGGAGGGCCTTCGGCACCGGGGAGCTGTTTTTT.

This clonotype showed up many times. The chain links TRBV6-1 to TRBJ2-3; the D is unclear. The CDR3 totals 14 residues. From germline, CDR1 is MNHNS and CDR2 SASEGT. V was shortened by 7 bases and J by 4 bases, with 15 bases between the two germline ends. DNA of the CDR3: TGTGCCAGCACTCGGCCTGGTGCCGCAGATACGCAGTATTTT. Translating gives CASTRPGAADTQYF.

This clonotype was seen repeatedly, ten times or more. The rearrangement links TRBV20-1 to TRBJ1-5; 7 nucleotides match TRBD1. Trimming removed 4 bases from V and 11 bases from J; junction bases left unmatched: 2. CDR3 length: 10 residues. Germline V gives CDR1 DFQATT, CDR2 SNEGSKA (reference sequence). The CDR3 here is CSATGTAQHF. In DNA, the CDR3 is TGCAGTGCTACCGGGACAGCCCAGCATTTT.

The chain combines TRBV7-2 with TRBJ2-3, with TRBD2 matching over 8 bases. Looked up from germline, CDR1 is SGHTA and CDR2 is FQGNSA. V was pared by 2 bases and J by 9 bases, with 10 bases of the junction left unmatched. The CDR3 is 15 residues long. CDR3 DNA: TGTGCCAGCAGCTTATCTGTCACGGGACTAGACACGCAGTATTTT. This codes for CASSLSVTGLDTQYF.

This clonotype has at least ten counts. The chain recombines TRBV6-5 with TRBJ1-1, with no clear D. Germline V gene lookup returns CDR1 MNHEY and CDR2 SVGAGI. The CDR3 has 15 amino acids. The V gene lost 0 bases and the J gene lost 4 bases, with 12 bases spanning the gap. DNA for the CDR3: TGTGCCAGCAGTTACTCCGGTCCTAGGTCCACTGAAGCTTTCTTT. Translation gives CASSYSGPRSTEAFF.

This clonotype was picked up a small number of times. A much bigger clone sits one base away, suggesting this may be a read error. The chain has TRBV7-3 and TRBJ2-5; D is unclear. Germline-derived CDR1 and CDR2 are SGHTA and FQGTGA. CDR3 length equals 10 residues. V was cut by 3 bases and J by 5 bases, with 1 base left in between. The CDR3 DNA follows: TGTGCCAGCAGCTTTGAGACCCAGTACTTC. Translation: CASSFETQYF.

This clonotype has at least ten counts. V usage is TRBV12-3 or TRBV12-4 and J usage is TRBJ2-3; perhaps TRBD2 as D (6 bases). CDR3 length: 14 residues. V gave up 6 bases and J gave up 0 bases, with 10 bases separating them. Written as DNA, the CDR3 is TGTGCCAGCAGCTTTGGAGGGAGCACAGATACGCAGTATTTT. Its translation: CASSFGGSTDTQYF.

This clonotype occurred many times. This chain joins TRBV10-3 and TRBJ2-1; D uncertain. The V end was cut by 6 bases, the J end by 4 bases, with 10 bases between. This CDR3 is built from 13 residues. CDR1 is ENHRY and CDR2 is SYGVKD in the germline V gene. The CDR3 nucleotides are TGTGCCATCAGCAGATTAAATTACAATGAGCAGTTCTTC. It codes for CAISRLNYNEQFF.

This chain uses TRBV6-1 with TRBJ1-3, with D unresolved. The CDR3 length is 15 residues. Germline values: CDR1 MNHNS, CDR2 SASEGT. V lost 5 bases and J lost 2, with 13 bases in between. CDR3 sequence (DNA): TGTGCCAGCAGTTATTGGCCCGAACCTGGAAACACCATATATTTT. It codes for CASSYWPEPGNTIYF.

This clonotype has only a few counts. V gene TRBV7-9 combines with J gene TRBJ2-7, with 8 bases identical to TRBD2. The CDR3 sequence is 15 residues long. CDR1 and CDR2 (germline): SEHNR, FQNEAQ (reference sequence). V shed 5 bases and J 5 bases; nucleotides not matched to a gene: 11. In nucleotides, the CDR3 is TGTGCCAGCAGCACAACCCGTTCGGGAGGGGACGAGCAGTACTTC. Translated: CASSTTRSGGDEQYF.

The DNA for the CDR3 is TGTGCCAGCAGTTTAGCGTCTAGGGGAGCGGGAGGCTACACCTTC. This translates into CASSLASRGAGGYTF. The V gene is TRBV12-3 or TRBV12-4, the J gene TRBJ1-2; the D gene is possibly TRBD1 (5 bases). CDR3 length: 15 amino acids. The germline V and J ends were trimmed by 0 bases and 8 bases, with 16 bases remaining between them.

This clonotype was found many times. V gene TRBV6-5 combines with J gene TRBJ1-6; 7 bases line up with TRBD1. With 0 bases clipped from V and 12 bases from J, the junction kept 2 bases outside the gene matches. CDR3 size: 13 residues. Per the germline V gene, CDR1 is MNHEY and CDR2 is SVGAGI. CDR3 amino acids: CASSYSNRGPLHF. CDR3 in DNA: TGTGCCAGCAGTTACTCGAACAGGGGACCCCTCCACTTT.